This TCR beta chain originates from a study of blood T cell repertoires in COVID-19 (dated by TCRdb to 2018 to 2021). Background on the whole study: Samples from collaborators originated in the United States, Italy and Spain and spanned both the acute and convalescent phases of COVID-19. Samples were obtained from the ongoing ImmuneRACE study (first 160 participants) and from about 1,300 subjects provided by 6 global collaborators. Where available, HLA class I and class II types were taken from metadata supplied by the sample provider and were not determined by assay-based typing. Sample metadata almost always included a de-identified subject ID, COVID-19 status, age in years and sex. The prospective study material was composed of cDNA or gDNA derived from T cells, B-cell-depleted T cells, or PBMCs. A freely available public database, intended as a resource for researchers studying the immune response to SARS-CoV-2, is where the repertoires were released. The dataset comprised deeply sampled blood TCRbeta repertoires from subjects exposed to, actively infected with, or recovered from COVID-19. Overall study outcomes, separate from this receptor: Clinical and demographic metadata were provided uncurated, with the amount varying by source and participant.

In Seattle, one collaborating source enrolled patients while the infection was active and tracked those patients longitudinally over the course of disease. Each collaborating institution followed its own protocols to collect whole blood in K2EDTA tubes. For TCRbeta analysis, collaborators shipped samples as frozen whole blood, isolated PBMCs, or DNA extracted from either of those sample types. TCRbeta CDR3 regions were amplified from genomic DNA by means of the immunoSEQ Assay, a bias-controlled multiplex PCR. Per the source publication's procedure: Within the assay, amplification of reference gene primers was used to estimate how many nucleated cells each sample contained. To quantify the absolute abundance of each unique TCRbeta CDR3 rearrangement, sequence reads were collapsed and filtered. For each sample, productive Simpson clonality was calculated by taking the square root of Simpson's diversity index across productive rearrangements. What TCRdb holds here is the immuneACCESS table cut down to in-frame rearrangements. Part of the clones is not present; checked against another copy, under half of the missing clones reflect an unresolved V gene, and the others are unexplained. V and J calls and clone size come straight from that table; D and trimming were deduced from the DNA. The sample yields some 200,000 clones; just under 90% were counted once. The leading ten clones occupy roughly an eighth of the sample.

Remarks on this clone: It has no known antigen specificity. Base qualities are not at hand, and no much larger clone is one base apart.

Trimming leaves V shorter by 1 base and J shorter by 0 bases, with the junction holding 6 bases beyond the gene matches. The germline V gene encodes CDR1 SGHDN and CDR2 FVKESK. There are 17 amino acids in the CDR3, from cysteine to phenylalanine inclusive. CDR3 DNA only is kept here, 51 bases in frame from base 1. Recombination linked TRBV14 to TRBJ2-5; 9 bases in between match TRBD2. The clonotype comes from a woman aged 70-85 years with COVID-19, enrolled during active disease. Sequencing used peripheral blood. The CDR3 protein is CASSQVLGGRDQETQYF. The nucleotides read TGTGCCAGCAGCCAAGTTCTCGGCGGGAGGGACCAAGAGACCCAGTACTTC. This CDR3, with the reference TRBV14 and TRBJ2-5 proteins standing in past its ends, gives the full variable domain EAGVTQFPSHSVIEKGQTVTLRCDPISGHDNLYWYRRVMGKEIKFLLHFVKESKQDESGMPNNRFLAERTGGTYSTLKVQPAELEDSGVYFCASSQVLGGRDQETQYFGPGTRLLVL.